Each of the 26 T cell receptor beta chains below was sequenced from the same sample in a study of early T cells in non-severe SARS-CoV-2 infection. MiXCR, applied by TCRdb to the 5' RACE reads, yields one record per CDR3 protein. The top ten hold 34% of the sample, which has approximately 28,000 distinct CDR3 sequences, about 6.6% seen once. Sequenced material: whole blood, taken at baseline. The receptors shown here come from an adult who was a healthcare worker with PCR-confirmed SARS-CoV-2 infection or an uninfected control (not recorded which).

This clonotype showed up many times. This sequence joins TRBV7-2 and TRBJ2-5; 12 bases are a match to TRBD2. There are 17 residues in the CDR3. Trimming cost V 1 base and J 1 base; bases outside gene matches: 4. Germline CDR1 and CDR2: SGHTA and FQGNSA. CDR3 residues: CASSLVASGGVQETQYF. CDR3 in DNA: TGTGCCAGCAGCTTAGTGGCTAGCGGGGGGGTCCAAGAGACCCAGTACTTC.

This clonotype was picked up many times. V usage is TRBV5-1 and J usage is TRBJ1-2; 7 nucleotides agree with TRBD1. CDR1 SGHRS and CDR2 YFSETQ come from the germline V gene. The CDR3 runs to 14 residues. J gave up 8 bases and V 4 bases, and 11 bases lay outside the gene matches. The CDR3 sequence: CASSRDREPGGYTF. The CDR3 DNA follows: TGCGCCAGCAGCAGAGACAGGGAACCCGGAGGCTACACCTTC.

As for this clonotype: A read error is possible here, since a much larger clone lies one base away. This chain links TRBV7-9 with TRBJ2-3; TRBD2 might be the D (6 bases). CDR3 size: 15 residues. The germline CDR1 and CDR2 sequences are SEHNR and FQNEAQ (reference sequence). CDR3: CASSLAGGSTNTQYF. The CDR3 region has the DNA TGTGCCAGCAGCTTAGCGGGAGGAAGCACAAATACGCAGTATTTT.

This clonotype appeared a few times. The chain joins TRBV2 to TRBJ1-2; no clear D gene. Germline-derived CDR1 and CDR2 are SNHLY and FYNNEI. This CDR3 region has 14 residues. Trimming removed 4 bases from V and 7 bases from J, with 16 bases in between. Here the CDR3 DNA reads TGTGCCAGCAGTGCCGTCAGGACTATGGTTGGCTACACCTTC. As protein: CASSAVRTMVGYTF.

This clonotype came up many times. The CDR3 region is CASSSGLAEYNEQFF. DNA for the CDR3: TGTGCCAGCAGCTCAGGACTAGCGGAGTACAATGAGCAGTTCTTC. V is TRBV5-6 and J is TRBJ2-1; 10 nucleotides line up with TRBD2. V was clipped by 3 bases and J by 4 bases; unmatched bases: 4. Looked up from germline, CDR1 is SGHDT and CDR2 is YYEEEE. This CDR3 spans 15 amino acids. The complete variable domain, with remaining parts taken from reference TRBV5-6 and TRBJ2-1, reads DAGVTQSPTHLIKTRGQQVTLRCSPKSGHDTVSWYQQALGQGPQFIFQYYEEEERQRGNFPDRFSGHQFPNYSSELNVNALLLGDSALYLCASSSGLAEYNEQFFGPGTRLTVL.

This clonotype occurred many times. The chain links TRBV29-1 to TRBJ2-1, with 14 nucleotides matching TRBD2. This CDR3 spans 15 amino acids. Germline CDR1 is SQVTM and CDR2 is ANQGSEA. With 5 bases clipped from V and 9 bases from J, the junction kept 9 bases outside the gene matches. The CDR3 nucleotides are TGCAGCGTTCCTCGACTAGCGGGAGGGCCGGGTGAGCAGTTCTTC. Translation gives CSVPRLAGGPGEQFF.

J is TRBJ1-6 and V is TRBV4-2; the D is unclear. The V end lost 1 base, the J end lost 8 bases, and 3 bases lay between the germline ends. The CDR3 runs 12 residues. The germline V gene encodes CDR1 LGHNA and CDR2 YNFKEQ. The CDR3 spells CASSQGYSPLHF. DNA for the CDR3: TGTGCCAGCAGCCAAGGTTATTCACCCCTCCACTTT.

This clonotype appeared many times. The genes are TRBV7-2 and TRBJ2-5, with TRBD2 matching 7 bases. The CDR3 length is 16 residues. V gave up 5 bases and J gave up 2 bases; unmatched junction bases: 11. CDR1 and CDR2 from the germline V gene are SGHTA and FQGNSA. In DNA form, the CDR3 reads TGTGCCAGCAGCCCAAAGGCTAGCGGTAGACAAGAGACCCAGTACTTC. Amino acids: CASSPKASGRQETQYF.

The chain employs TRBV7-9 and TRBJ2-2; D is perhaps TRBD1 (6 bases). Trimming removed 4 bases from V and 5 bases from J, with 8 bases in between. The V gene's germline CDR1 is SEHNR and CDR2 FQNEAQ (reference sequence). The CDR3 has 13 amino acids. The CDR3 sequence is CASSSQGTGELFF. The CDR3 nucleotides read TGTGCCAGCAGCTCACAGGGTACCGGGGAGCTGTTTTTT. Full variable domain (remainder filled in from reference TRBV7-9 and TRBJ2-2): DTGVSQNPRHKITKRGQNVTFRCDPISEHNRLYWYRQTLGQGPEFLTYFQNEAQLEKSRLLSDRFSAERPKGSFSTLEIQRTEQGDSAMYLCASSSQGTGELFFGEGSRLTVL.

This clonotype was seen many times. The chain carries TRBV20-1 and TRBJ2-3, with 9 bases lining up with TRBD2. The CDR3 loop spans 15 amino acids. V was pared by 0 bases and J by 3 bases, with 4 bases of the junction left unmatched. Germline loops: CDR1 DFQATT, CDR2 SNEGSKA (reference sequence). In DNA, the CDR3 is TGCAGTGCTAGAGATCCCCTAGCGGGAACAGATACGCAGTATTTT. Amino acids: CSARDPLAGTDTQYF.

This clonotype was observed a few times. The chain is built from TRBV7-8 and TRBJ2-3; 7 positions match TRBD2. The CDR3 totals 15 residues. V shed 6 bases and J 2 bases; nucleotides not matched to a gene: 8. CDR1 SGHVS and CDR2 FQNEAQ come from the germline V gene. CDR3 protein: CASRFGGLVTDTQYF. The CDR3 DNA follows: TGTGCCAGCAGATTCGGGGGGTTGGTCACAGATACGCAGTATTTT. The full variable domain, in which reference TRBV7-8 and TRBJ2-3 provide the parts outside the CDR3, is GAGVSQSPRYKVAKRGQDVALRCDPISGHVSLFWYQQALGQGPEFLTYFQNEAQLDKSGLPSDRFFAERPEGSVSTLKIQRTQQEDSAVYLCASRFGGLVTDTQYFGPGTRLTVL.

This clonotype was detected a few times. The chain couples TRBV29-1 to TRBJ1-1; no firm D call. This CDR3 spans 11 amino acids. Germline V gives CDR1 SQVTM, CDR2 ANQGSEA. V lost 4 bases and J lost 4, with 7 bases in between. CDR3 in amino acids: CSVVSGTEAFF. CDR3 DNA: TGCAGCGTTGTCTCCGGCACTGAAGCTTTCTTT.

The rearrangement joins TRBV2 to TRBJ2-7; TRBD1 agrees at 10 bases. The CDR3 spans 12 residues. CDR1 and CDR2 (germline): SNHLY, FYNNEI. The ends lost 6 bases at V and 5 bases at J; junction bases unmatched: 1. Written as DNA, the CDR3 is TGTGCCAGCAGGACAGGGGGCCACGAGCAGTACTTC. This gives the protein CASRTGGHEQYF.

This clonotype was seen a handful of times. The J gene is TRBJ2-5, the V gene TRBV5-1, with TRBD1 matching 7 bases. V trimming: 4 bases; J trimming: 0 bases; junction bases outside the gene matches: 6. CDR1 and CDR2 from the germline V gene are SGHRS and YFSETQ. The CDR3 is 15 residues long. The DNA of the CDR3 is TGCGCCAGCAGCACACAGGGACAGAACCAAGAGACCCAGTACTTC. Amino acid sequence: CASSTQGQNQETQYF.

The chain couples TRBV18 to TRBJ2-7; D perhaps matches TRBD1 (5 bases). V lost 3 bases, J lost 9 bases, and 15 bases lay in between. The CDR3 is made up of 13 amino acids. Germline V CDR1 and CDR2: KGHSH, LQKENI. This chain's CDR3 is CASSPSQDPGQYF. CDR3 nucleotides: TGTGCCAGCTCACCTTCACAGGACCCAGGGCAGTACTTC.

This clonotype was picked up a small number of times. This rearrangement joins TRBV29-1 to TRBJ2-5, with 9 bases aligning to TRBD1. This CDR3 has 12 amino acids. The V and J ends lost 7 bases and 4 bases, in that order; junction bases with no gene match: 4. The germline V gene has CDR1 SQVTM and CDR2 ANQGSEA. This CDR3 reads CSGGQGRETQYF. The CDR3 nucleotides are TGCAGCGGTGGACAGGGGAGAGAGACCCAGTACTTC.

Many counts were recorded for this clonotype. The V and J genes are TRBV6-1 and TRBJ2-1; 8 bases are a match to TRBD2. Trimming removed 11 bases from V and 4 bases from J; junction bases left unmatched: 10. CDR1 is MNHNS and CDR2 is SASEGT in the germline V gene. This CDR3 region has 14 residues. The CDR3 region is CAALDPSGYNEQFF. Written as DNA, the CDR3 is TGTGCCGCTCTCGACCCTAGCGGGTACAATGAGCAGTTCTTC.

The chain employs TRBV7-2 and TRBJ2-7, with a possible D match to TRBD1 (5 bases). Germline-derived CDR1 and CDR2 are SGHTA and FQGNSA. This CDR3 has 14 residues. V was cut by 1 base and J by 3 bases, with 10 bases left in between. The CDR3, as DNA: TGTGCCAGCAGCTTAGGGGCAGGGTACTACGAGCAGTACTTC. It specifies CASSLGAGYYEQYF.

This clonotype was counted at least ten times. The V call is TRBV11-1, the J call TRBJ2-3; D is unresolved. The CDR3 runs 15 residues. The germline CDR1 and CDR2 sequences are SGHAT and FQDESV (reference sequence). V was cut by 8 bases and J by 2 bases, with 17 bases left in between. CDR3 nucleotides: TGTGCCAGCTCCTTGTTTGAGTTAATCACAGATACGCAGTATTTT. Translated: CASSLFELITDTQYF.

This clonotype has at least ten counts. The genes are TRBV28 and TRBJ2-3; 14 nucleotides align to TRBD2. This CDR3 comprises 16 residues. V lost 5 bases, J lost 5 bases, and 6 bases stayed unmatched. The germline V gene encodes CDR1 MDHEN and CDR2 SYDVKM. The CDR3 nucleotides are TGTGCCAGCAGTCCGGGACTAGCGGGAGCAGGAGATACGCAGTATTTT. Its protein is CASSPGLAGAGDTQYF.

In its sample, this clonotype was seen a few times. The chain carries TRBV6-5 and TRBJ2-3; no clear D gene. Per the germline V gene, CDR1 is MNHEY and CDR2 is SVGAGI. V dropped 0 bases and J dropped 6 bases, with 10 bases sitting between them. This CDR3 comprises 14 residues. CDR3 protein: CASSYSPARDTQYF. CDR3 DNA: TGTGCCAGCAGTTACTCGCCGGCCAGGGATACGCAGTATTTT.

This clonotype was seen many times. The chain links TRBV6-2 or TRBV6-3 to TRBJ1-6, with D possibly TRBD1 on 6 matching bases. Per germline, CDR1 MNHEY and CDR2 SVGEGT. This CDR3 has 13 residues. Trimming pared 4 bases from V and 11 bases from J, leaving 12 bases between. CDR3 amino acids: CASSSTGNPPLHF. CDR3 in DNA: TGTGCCAGCAGTTCTACAGGGAACCCACCCCTCCACTTT.

This clonotype was found many times. The genes are TRBV10-3 and TRBJ1-5; D call uncertain. The germline V gene has CDR1 ENHRY and CDR2 SYGVKD. CDR3 length: 14 amino acids. V lost 2 bases and J lost 6, with 11 bases in between. CDR3 in DNA: TGTGCCATCAGTGAGGGGAGGGAGAGTCAGCCCCAGCATTTT. This encodes CAISEGRESQPQHF.

The rearrangement joins TRBV12-3 or TRBV12-4 to TRBJ2-1; 11 bases match TRBD2. The trim removed 3 bases at V and 8 bases at J, leaving 6 bases unmatched. CDR3 size: 15 residues. The CDR3 nucleotides are TGTGCCAGCAGTTTTGGTAGCGGGAGGGTAGATGAGCAGTTCTTC. Translation: CASSFGSGRVDEQFF.

This clonotype was counted many times. The chain recombines TRBV4-1 with TRBJ1-2, with TRBD1 matching 7 bases. Germline V lookup: CDR1 MGHRA, CDR2 YSYEKL. The ends lost 5 bases at V and 5 bases at J; junction bases unmatched: 5. The CDR3 spans 13 residues. The CDR3 region has the DNA TGCGCCAGCAGCAGACAGGGAATATATGGCTACACCTTC. It codes for CASSRQGIYGYTF.

This clonotype was seen ten or more times. In nucleotides, the CDR3 is TGTGCCAGCAGCTCGACTAGCGGGGGACACACAGATACGCAGTATTTT. Translated: CASSSTSGGHTDTQYF. The V and J genes are TRBV7-8 and TRBJ2-3; 12 nucleotides match TRBD2. V was pared by 4 bases and J by 2 bases, with 4 bases of the junction left unmatched. Germline V gene lookup returns CDR1 SGHVS and CDR2 FQNEAQ. The CDR3 has 16 amino acids.